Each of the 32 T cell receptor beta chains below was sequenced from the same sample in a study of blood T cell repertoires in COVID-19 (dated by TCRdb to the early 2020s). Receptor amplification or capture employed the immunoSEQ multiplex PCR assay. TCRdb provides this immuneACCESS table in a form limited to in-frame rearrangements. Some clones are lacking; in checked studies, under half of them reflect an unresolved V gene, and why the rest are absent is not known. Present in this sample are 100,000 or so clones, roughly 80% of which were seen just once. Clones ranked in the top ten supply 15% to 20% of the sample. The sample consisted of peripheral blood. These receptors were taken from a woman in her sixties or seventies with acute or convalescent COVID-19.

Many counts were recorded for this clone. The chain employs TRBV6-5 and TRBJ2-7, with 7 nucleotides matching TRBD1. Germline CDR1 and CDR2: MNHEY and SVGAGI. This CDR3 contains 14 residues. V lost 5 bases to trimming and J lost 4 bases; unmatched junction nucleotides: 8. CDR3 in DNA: TGTGCCAGCAGTAACCTCCTGACAGGGTACGAGCAGTACTTC. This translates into CASSNLLTGYEQYF.

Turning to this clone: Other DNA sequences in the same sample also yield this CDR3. The CDR3 DNA reads TGTGCCAGCAGTTTGCTCAGAGGGTACGAGCAGTACTTC. Protein product: CASSLLRGYEQYF. This sequence joins TRBV27 and TRBJ2-7; D might be TRBD2 (5 bases). Germline values: CDR1 MNHEY, CDR2 SMNVEV (reference sequence). This CDR3 region has 13 residues. V lost 3 bases and J 4 bases, leaving 10 bases between the germline ends.

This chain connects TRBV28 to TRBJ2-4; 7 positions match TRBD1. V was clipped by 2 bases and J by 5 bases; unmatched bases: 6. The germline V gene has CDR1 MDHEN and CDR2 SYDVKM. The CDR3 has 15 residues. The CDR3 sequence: CASSLEGGRENIQYF. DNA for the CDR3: TGTGCCAGCAGTTTAGAAGGGGGCCGTGAAAACATTCAGTACTTC.

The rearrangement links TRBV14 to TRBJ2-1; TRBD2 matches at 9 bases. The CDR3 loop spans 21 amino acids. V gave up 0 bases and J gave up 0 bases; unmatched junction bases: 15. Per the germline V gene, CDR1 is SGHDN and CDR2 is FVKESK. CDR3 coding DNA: TGTGCCAGCAGCCAAGACGTCGCAGCGGGGGGCCTAAAGAGCTCCTACAATGAGCAGTTCTTC. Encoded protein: CASSQDVAAGGLKSSYNEQFF. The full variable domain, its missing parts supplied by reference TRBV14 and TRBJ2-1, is EAGVTQFPSHSVIEKGQTVTLRCDPISGHDNLYWYRRVMGKEIKFLLHFVKESKQDESGMPNNRFLAERTGGTYSTLKVQPAELEDSGVYFCASSQDVAAGGLKSSYNEQFFGPGTRLTVL.

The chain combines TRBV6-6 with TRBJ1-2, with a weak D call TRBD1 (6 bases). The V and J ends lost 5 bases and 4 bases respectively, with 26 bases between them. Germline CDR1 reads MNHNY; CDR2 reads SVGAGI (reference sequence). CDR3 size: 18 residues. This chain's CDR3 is CASSPSDQGRGGFYGYTF. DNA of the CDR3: TGTGCCAGCAGTCCCAGTGATCAGGGACGGGGGGGCTTCTATGGCTACACCTTC.

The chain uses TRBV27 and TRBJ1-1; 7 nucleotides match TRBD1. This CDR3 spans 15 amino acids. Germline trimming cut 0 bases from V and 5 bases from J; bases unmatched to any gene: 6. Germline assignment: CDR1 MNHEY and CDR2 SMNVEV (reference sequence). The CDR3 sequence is CASSLSRGRRTEAFF. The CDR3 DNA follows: TGTGCCAGCAGTTTATCGAGGGGGCGGAGGACTGAAGCTTTCTTT.

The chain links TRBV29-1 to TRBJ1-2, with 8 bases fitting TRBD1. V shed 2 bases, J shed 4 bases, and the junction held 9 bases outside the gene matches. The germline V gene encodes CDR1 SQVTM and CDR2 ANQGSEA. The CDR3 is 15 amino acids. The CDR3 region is CSVESPGTGSYGYTF. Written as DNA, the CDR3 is TGCAGCGTTGAAAGTCCCGGGACAGGAAGCTATGGCTACACCTTC.

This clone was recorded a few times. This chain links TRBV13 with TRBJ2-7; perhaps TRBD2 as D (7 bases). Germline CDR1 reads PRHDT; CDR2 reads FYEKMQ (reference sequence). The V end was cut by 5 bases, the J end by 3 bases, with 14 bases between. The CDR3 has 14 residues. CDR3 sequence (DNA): TGTGCCAGCAGCCGCCGGGGAGGGGGCTACGAGCAGTACTTC. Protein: CASSRRGGGYEQYF.

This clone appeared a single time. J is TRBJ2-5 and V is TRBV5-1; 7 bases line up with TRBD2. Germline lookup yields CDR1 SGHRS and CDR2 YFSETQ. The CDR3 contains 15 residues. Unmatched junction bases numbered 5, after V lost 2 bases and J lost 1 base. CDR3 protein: CASSFGGGGQETQYF. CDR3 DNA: TGCGCCAGCAGCTTCGGAGGCGGGGGCCAAGAGACCCAGTACTTC.

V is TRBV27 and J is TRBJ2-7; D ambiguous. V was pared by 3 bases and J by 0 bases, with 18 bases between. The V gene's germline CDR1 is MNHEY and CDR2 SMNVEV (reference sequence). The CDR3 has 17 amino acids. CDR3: CASSLTLEAWSSYEQYF. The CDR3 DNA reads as TGTGCCAGCAGTTTGACGCTAGAGGCTTGGAGCTCCTACGAGCAGTACTTC.

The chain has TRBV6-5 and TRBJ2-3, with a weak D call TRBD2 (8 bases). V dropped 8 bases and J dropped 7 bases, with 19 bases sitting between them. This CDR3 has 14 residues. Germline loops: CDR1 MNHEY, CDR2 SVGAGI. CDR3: CASSNGGGQHTQYF. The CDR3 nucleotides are TGTGCCAGCTCCAACGGGGGGGGACAGCATACGCAGTATTTT.

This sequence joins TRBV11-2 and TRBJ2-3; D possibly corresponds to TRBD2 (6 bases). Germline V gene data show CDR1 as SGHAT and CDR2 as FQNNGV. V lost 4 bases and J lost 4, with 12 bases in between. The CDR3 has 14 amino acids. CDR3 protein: CASSSRLGADTQYF. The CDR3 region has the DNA TGTGCCAGCAGCTCCCGACTAGGCGCAGATACGCAGTATTTT.

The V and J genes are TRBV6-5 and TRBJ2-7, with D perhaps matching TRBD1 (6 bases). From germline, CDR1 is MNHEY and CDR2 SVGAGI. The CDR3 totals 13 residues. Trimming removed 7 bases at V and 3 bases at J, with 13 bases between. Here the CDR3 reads CASKRQENYEQYF. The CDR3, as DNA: TGTGCCAGCAAGCGACAGGAGAACTACGAGCAGTACTTC.

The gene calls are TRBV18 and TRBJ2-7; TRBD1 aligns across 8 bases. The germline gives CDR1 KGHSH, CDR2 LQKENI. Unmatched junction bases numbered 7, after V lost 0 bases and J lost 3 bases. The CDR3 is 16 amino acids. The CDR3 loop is CASSPPGRGHLYEQYF. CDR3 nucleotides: TGTGCCAGCTCACCACCGGGCAGGGGGCACCTCTACGAGCAGTACTTC.

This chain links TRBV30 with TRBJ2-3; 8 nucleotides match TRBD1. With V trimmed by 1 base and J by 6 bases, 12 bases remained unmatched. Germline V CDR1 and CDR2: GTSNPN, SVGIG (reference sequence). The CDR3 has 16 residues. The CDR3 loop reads CAWSAPGQGIRDTQYF. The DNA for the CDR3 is TGTGCCTGGAGTGCACCTGGACAGGGAATAAGGGATACGCAGTATTTT.

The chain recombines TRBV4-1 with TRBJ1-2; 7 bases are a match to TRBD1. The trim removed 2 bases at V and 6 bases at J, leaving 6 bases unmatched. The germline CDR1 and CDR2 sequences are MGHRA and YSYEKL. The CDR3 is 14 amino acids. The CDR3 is CASSQLTTGNGYTF. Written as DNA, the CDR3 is TGCGCCAGCAGCCAACTCACGACAGGGAATGGCTACACCTTC.

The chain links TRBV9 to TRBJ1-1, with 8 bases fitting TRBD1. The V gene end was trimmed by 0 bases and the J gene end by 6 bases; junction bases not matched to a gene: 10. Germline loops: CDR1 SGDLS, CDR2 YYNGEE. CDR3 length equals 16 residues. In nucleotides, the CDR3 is TGTGCCAGCAGCGTAGGGCCCAGGGGGCGCGGGGCTGAAGCTTTCTTT. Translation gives CASSVGPRGRGAEAFF.

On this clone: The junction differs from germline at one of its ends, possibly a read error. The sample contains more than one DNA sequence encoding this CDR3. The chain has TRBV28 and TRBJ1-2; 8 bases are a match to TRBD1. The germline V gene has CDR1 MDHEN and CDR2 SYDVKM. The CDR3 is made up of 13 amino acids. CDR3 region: CASRHDRGYGYTF. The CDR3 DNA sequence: TGTGCCAGCAGACACGACAGGGGCTATGGCTACACCTTT.

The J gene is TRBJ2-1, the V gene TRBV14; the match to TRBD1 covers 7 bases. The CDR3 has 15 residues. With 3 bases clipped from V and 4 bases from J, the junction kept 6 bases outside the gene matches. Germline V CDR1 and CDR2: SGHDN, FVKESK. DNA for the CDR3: TGTGCCAGCAGCCACCAGGACAGGCCTTACAATGAGCAGTTCTTC. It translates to CASSHQDRPYNEQFF.

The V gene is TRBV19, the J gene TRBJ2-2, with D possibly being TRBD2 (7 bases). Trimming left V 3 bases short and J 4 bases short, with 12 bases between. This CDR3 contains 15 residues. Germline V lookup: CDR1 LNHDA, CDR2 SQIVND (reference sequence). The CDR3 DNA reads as TGTGCCAGTAGTATGGGGGGGCTGGGCACCGGGGAGCTGTTTTTT. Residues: CASSMGGLGTGELFF.

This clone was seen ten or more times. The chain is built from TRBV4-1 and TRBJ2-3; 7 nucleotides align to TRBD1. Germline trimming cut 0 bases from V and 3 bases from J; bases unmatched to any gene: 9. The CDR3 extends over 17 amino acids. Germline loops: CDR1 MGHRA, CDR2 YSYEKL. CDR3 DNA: TGCGCCAGCAGCCAAGATTTCAGTCAGGGGGTTACAGATACGCAGTATTTT. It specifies CASSQDFSQGVTDTQYF.

The CDR3 sequence: CASGQQGQGRTEAFF. The CDR3 coding sequence is TGTGCTAGTGGCCAGCAAGGACAGGGGAGGACTGAAGCTTTCTTT. The chain carries TRBV12-5 and TRBJ1-1; 9 bases line up with TRBD1. Germline V gene lookup returns CDR1 LGHNT and CDR2 FRNRAP. Trimming cost V 6 bases and J 5 bases; bases outside gene matches: 10. The CDR3 consists of 15 residues.

CDR3 sequence: CASSRPGDSPLHF. The CDR3 DNA reads as TGTGCCAGCAGCCGTCCAGGGGATTCACCCCTCCACTTT. The V and J genes are TRBV5-5 and TRBJ1-6, with a weak D call TRBD1 (6 bases). The germline V and J ends were trimmed by 4 bases and 8 bases, with 10 bases remaining between them. The CDR3 runs 13 residues. Germline V gene lookup returns CDR1 SGHKS and CDR2 YYEKEE (reference sequence). The full variable domain, its missing parts supplied by reference TRBV5-5 and TRBJ1-6, is DAGVTQSPTHLIKTRGQQVTLRCSPISGHKSVSWYQQVLGQGPQFIFQYYEKEERGRGNFPDRFSARQFPNYSSELNVNALLLGDSALYLCASSRPGDSPLHFGNGTRLTVT.

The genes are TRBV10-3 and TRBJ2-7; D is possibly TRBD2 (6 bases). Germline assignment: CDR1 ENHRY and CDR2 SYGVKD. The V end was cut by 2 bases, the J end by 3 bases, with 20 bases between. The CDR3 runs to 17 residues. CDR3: CAISEKEGRARNYEQYF. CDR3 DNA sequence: TGTGCCATCAGTGAGAAGGAGGGCCGGGCACGAAACTACGAGCAGTACTTC.

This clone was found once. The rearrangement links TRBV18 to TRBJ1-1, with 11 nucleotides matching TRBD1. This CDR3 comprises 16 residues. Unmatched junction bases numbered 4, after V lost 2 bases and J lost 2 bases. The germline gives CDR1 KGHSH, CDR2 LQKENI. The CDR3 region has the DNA TGTGCCAGCTCACCAGGGGACAGGGGGAGAAACACTGAAGCTTTCTTT. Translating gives CASSPGDRGRNTEAFF.

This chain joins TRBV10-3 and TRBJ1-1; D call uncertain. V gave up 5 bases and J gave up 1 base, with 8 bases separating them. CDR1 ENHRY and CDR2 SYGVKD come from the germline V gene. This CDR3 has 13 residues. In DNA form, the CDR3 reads TGTGCCATCAGTAGATCCAGGAACACTGAAGCTTTCTTT. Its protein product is CAISRSRNTEAFF.

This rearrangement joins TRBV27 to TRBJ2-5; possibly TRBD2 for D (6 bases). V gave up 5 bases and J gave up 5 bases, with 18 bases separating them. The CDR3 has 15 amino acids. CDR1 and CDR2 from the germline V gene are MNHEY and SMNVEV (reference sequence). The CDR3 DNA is TGTGCCAGCAGTGCCCTTCGGACGGGGGAGGAGACCCAGTACTTC. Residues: CASSALRTGEETQYF.

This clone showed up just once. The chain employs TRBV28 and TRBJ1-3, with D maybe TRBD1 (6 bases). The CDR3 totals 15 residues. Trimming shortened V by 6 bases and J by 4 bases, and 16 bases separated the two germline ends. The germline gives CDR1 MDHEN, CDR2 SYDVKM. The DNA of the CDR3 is TGTGCCAGCAGGGACCCAGGGGCAAAGGGAAACACCATATATTTT. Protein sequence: CASRDPGAKGNTIYF.

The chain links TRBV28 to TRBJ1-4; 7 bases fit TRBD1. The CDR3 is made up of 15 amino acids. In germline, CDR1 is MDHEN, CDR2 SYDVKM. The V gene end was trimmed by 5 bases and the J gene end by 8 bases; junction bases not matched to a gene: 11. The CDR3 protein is CASSPIGGEGEKLFF. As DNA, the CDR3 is TGTGCCAGCAGTCCAATAGGGGGCGAGGGGGAAAAACTGTTTTTT.

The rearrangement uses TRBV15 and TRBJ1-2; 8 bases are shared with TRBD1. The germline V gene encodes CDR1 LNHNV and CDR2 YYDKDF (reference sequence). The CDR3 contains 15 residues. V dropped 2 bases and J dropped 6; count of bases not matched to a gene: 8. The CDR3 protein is CATSRSGQVLDGYTF. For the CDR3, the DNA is TGTGCCACCAGCAGATCGGGACAGGTCCTCGATGGCTACACCTTC.

The CDR3 loop is CASSREPGGTEAFF. The DNA for the CDR3 is TGTGCCAGCAGCCGCGAACCAGGGGGCACTGAAGCTTTCTTT. V and J are TRBV3-1 (or the pseudogene TRBV3-2) and TRBJ1-1, with 7 bases matching TRBD1. This CDR3 spans 14 amino acids. In germline, CDR1 is LGHDT, CDR2 YNNKEL (reference sequence). The ends lost 4 bases at V and 4 bases at J; junction bases unmatched: 6.

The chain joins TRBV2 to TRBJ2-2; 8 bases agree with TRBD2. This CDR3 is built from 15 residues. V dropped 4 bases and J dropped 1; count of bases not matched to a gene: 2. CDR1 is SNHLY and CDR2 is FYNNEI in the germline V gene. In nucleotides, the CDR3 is TGTGCCAGCAGTGGACTAGCGCTGAACACCGGGGAGCTGTTTTTT. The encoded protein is CASSGLALNTGELFF.